These T cell receptor beta chains were read from a single sample in a study of blood T cells in healthy people across ages. TCRdb called the 5' RACE reads again in MiXCR, with one record for every CDR3 protein. Altogether hundreds of thousands of distinct CDR3 sequences are present, about a third being singletons, with the ten largest covering roughly 14%. Sequencing was carried out using blood. The source is a woman older than 75 in good health. Both conserved end residues are part of each CDR3. Each record gives: CDR3 protein, V gene, J gene.

cdr3_aa: CASGLVRGGATDNEQFF
v_call: TRBV12-5
j_call: TRBJ2-1

cdr3_aa: CASSLLAFGANTGELFF
v_call: TRBV7-2
j_call: TRBJ2-2

cdr3_aa: CASSWGLAGEQYF
v_call: TRBV6-2/TRBV6-3
j_call: TRBJ2-7

cdr3_aa: CASSLASNTDTQYF
v_call: TRBV12-3/TRBV12-4
j_call: TRBJ2-3

cdr3_aa: CSVSLGGAGDTQYF
v_call: TRBV29-1
j_call: TRBJ2-3

cdr3_aa: CATSRRGQFNEKLFF
v_call: TRBV15
j_call: TRBJ1-4

cdr3_aa: CASGDRAYQPQHF
v_call: TRBV6-2/TRBV6-3
j_call: TRBJ1-5

cdr3_aa: CSASRVAGRSEQYF
v_call: TRBV20-1
j_call: TRBJ2-7

cdr3_aa: CSAQGPSGETQYF
v_call: TRBV20-1
j_call: TRBJ2-5

cdr3_aa: CASKSQGALDTRYF
v_call: TRBV3-1
j_call: TRBJ2-3

cdr3_aa: CASSSLAGTYEQYF
v_call: TRBV7-8
j_call: TRBJ2-7

cdr3_aa: CASSLSRTSGSYEQYF
v_call: TRBV7-2
j_call: TRBJ2-7

cdr3_aa: CASSSVGGGISSYNEQFF
v_call: TRBV5-1
j_call: TRBJ2-1

cdr3_aa: CASSEGWRSPLHF
v_call: TRBV25-1
j_call: TRBJ1-6

cdr3_aa: CASSSGQGSNSPLHF
v_call: TRBV7-8
j_call: TRBJ1-6

cdr3_aa: CASRKQGREKLFF
v_call: TRBV27
j_call: TRBJ1-4

cdr3_aa: CASGRRDSPVYGYTF
v_call: TRBV28
j_call: TRBJ1-2

cdr3_aa: CASTHGPLYGYTF
v_call: TRBV6-2/TRBV6-3
j_call: TRBJ1-2

cdr3_aa: CSARSPGVSSYEQYF
v_call: TRBV20-1
j_call: TRBJ2-7

cdr3_aa: CASSLVRENYGYTF
v_call: TRBV7-2
j_call: TRBJ1-2

cdr3_aa: CASSLPSGGAGETQYF
v_call: TRBV7-2
j_call: TRBJ2-5

cdr3_aa: CASSLEIFRGSRYGYTF
v_call: TRBV5-1
j_call: TRBJ1-2

cdr3_aa: CASSRDNNQPQHF
v_call: TRBV6-5
j_call: TRBJ1-5

cdr3_aa: CASSLALGAGVYNEQFF
v_call: TRBV5-1
j_call: TRBJ2-1

cdr3_aa: CASSLDGDYGYTF
v_call: TRBV5-1
j_call: TRBJ1-2

cdr3_aa: CASNLRGLNYNEQFF
v_call: TRBV3-1
j_call: TRBJ2-1